This is a list of T cell receptor beta chains from one sample in a study of T-cell memory formation after mild COVID-19. TCRdb redid the calling of the 5' RACE reads with MiXCR, one entry per CDR3 protein. The sample lists over 150,000 distinct CDR3 sequences, around 20% occurring once. Specimen: PBMCs or a T cell subset sorted from them (not recorded which). Receptor source: a man aged 18 to 35 who had mild COVID-19 (a few samples of this study predate the infection). Cell type and time point are not known. CDR3s leave out the opening cysteine and the closing phenylalanine or tryptophan. Fields, in order: V gene, J gene, CDR3 protein.

TRBV24-1	TRBJ2-2	ATSDTRVGTGELF
TRBV12-3/TRBV12-4	TRBJ2-7	ASSLTFRGDEQY
TRBV2	TRBJ2-7	ASGQGEGEQY
TRBV6-5	TRBJ2-1	ASSYSGTSGGFEQF
TRBV18	TRBJ1-1	ASSSVLREVANTEAF
TRBV7-2	TRBJ1-1	ASSGGGYTEAF
TRBV5-1	TRBJ1-1	ASILGAGSNTEAF
TRBV6-5	TRBJ2-4	ASSYSRDRGNIQY
TRBV4-3	TRBJ2-3	ASGPLAGEDTQY
TRBV5-1	TRBJ2-1	ASSLGAGASYNEQF
TRBV11-2	TRBJ2-7	ASSQGQGGIEY
TRBV6-5	TRBJ2-7	ASSATHRAEQY
TRBV6-6	TRBJ2-1	ASSYGSRTGYNEQF
TRBV10-3	TRBJ2-7	AISLQGVGPYEQY
TRBV7-8	TRBJ2-2	ASPRRGYTGELF
TRBV7-2	TRBJ1-1	ASSLAYDRGEAF
TRBV4-3	TRBJ1-4	ASSQVSSSEKLF
TRBV6-5	TRBJ2-1	ASSYGGSSYNEQF
TRBV6-5	TRBJ1-1	ASSLILGAAVSIAEAF
TRBV27	TRBJ1-1	ASIKGVAF
TRBV3-1	TRBJ1-1	ASSQGPSS
TRBV9	TRBJ2-6	ASSVRTGANVLT
TRBV30	TRBJ1-1	AWDRLNTEAF
TRBV7-2	TRBJ1-4	ASSRFGQYLF
TRBV12-3/TRBV12-4	TRBJ1-5	ASSWDRDDQPQH
TRBV7-2	TRBJ1-1	ASSFQTLRQAGNTEAF
TRBV24-1	TRBJ2-2	AIGPGGTGELF
TRBV12-3/TRBV12-4	TRBJ2-7	ASRFPGFDEQY
TRBV20-1	TRBJ2-7	SALLPGRTDYEQY
TRBV15	TRBJ2-4	ATSRGNRGYGDIQY
TRBV5-1	TRBJ2-5	ASSLASRVSETQY
TRBV6-4	TRBJ2-1	ASSNSVYNEQF
TRBV6-2/TRBV6-3	TRBJ1-5	ASSYLRQGSVNQPQH
TRBV5-1	TRBJ1-4	ASSSDGFNEKLF
TRBV3-1	TRBJ1-1	ASSQATEAF
TRBV4-3	TRBJ1-6	ASSQDPRTGANSPLH
TRBV6-2/TRBV6-3	TRBJ1-4	ASSPGGRMRSTNEKLF
TRBV9	TRBJ1-1	ASSVLGDSQGAF
TRBV12-3/TRBV12-4	TRBJ1-4	ASNGELF
TRBV7-9	TRBJ1-5	ASGGQDLIQPQH
TRBV6-5	TRBJ1-6	ASSNQGNLH
TRBV2	TRBJ1-6	ASRRTVGDSPLH
TRBV21-1	TRBJ1-1	AIPPGTGQGAMVVVAF
TRBV10-2	TRBJ2-3	ASSDSGPPRTDTQY